Below are 3 T cell receptor beta chains sequenced from a single sample in a study of tumor and adjacent non-tumor tissue in lung cancer. A modified ARM-PCR protocol with three rounds of nested PCR amplified TCRbeta. TCRdb independently ran MiXCR on the multiplex PCR reads; one entry per CDR3 protein. The sample records 68,000 or so distinct CDR3 sequences, roughly three fifths being singletons. No cell sorting was done before RNA was extracted from the tissue. Input material: lung tumor tissue. The receptors originated from a man aged 45 to 65 with non-small cell lung cancer.

This chain connects TRBV12-3 or TRBV12-4 to TRBJ2-7, with D perhaps TRBD1 (5 bases). The germline V and J ends were trimmed by 11 bases and 0 bases, with 20 bases remaining between them. The CDR3 consists of 15 residues. In DNA form, the CDR3 reads TGTGCCTGCTGTTTAAAGGCAGGGCCCTCCTACGAGCAGTACTTC. Its protein product is CACCLKAGPSYEQYF.

About this clonotype itself: The junction differs from germline at one of its ends, possibly a read error. The rearrangement links TRBV28 to TRBJ2-7, with 11 bases that match TRBD2. The CDR3 length is 15 residues. Germline CDR1 is MDHEN and CDR2 is SYDVKM. Here the CDR3 reads CVSITGTSGKYEQYF. CDR3 in DNA: TGTGTCAGCATCACCGGGACTAGCGGAAAATACGAGCAGTACTTC. The entire variable domain, with the rest obtained from reference TRBV28 and TRBJ2-7, is as follows: DVKVTQSSRYLVKRTGEKVFLECVQDMDHENMFWYRQDPGLGLRLIYFSYDVKMKEKGDIPEGYSVSREKKERFSLILESASTNQTSMYLCVSITGTSGKYEQYFGPGTRLTVT.

This clonotype has a handful of counts. The junction does not match germline at one end; this may be a read error. The chain recombines TRBV5-1 with TRBJ2-2; TRBD2 might be the D (5 bases). This CDR3 is built from 15 residues. Germline V gene data show CDR1 as SGHRS and CDR2 as YFSETQ. This chain's CDR3 is CASSLSLTNTGELLF. The CDR3 DNA reads as TGCGCCAGCAGCTTGAGTCTGACGAACACCGGGGAGCTGCTTTTT. The entire variable domain, with the rest obtained from reference TRBV5-1 and TRBJ2-2, is as follows: KAGVTQTPRYLIKTRGQQVTLSCSPISGHRSVSWYQQTPGQGLQFLFEYFSETQRNKGNFPGRFSGRQFSNSRSEMNVSTLELGDSALYLCASSLSLTNTGELLFGEGSRLTVL.